What follows describes a single T cell receptor beta chain. Study processing details: Quantification of nucleated cells was approximated via reference gene primer amplification. Repertoires were generated with immunoSEQ multiplex PCR, while TCRdb's copy carries only in-frame clones and drops some. V and J calls plus clone size are reproduced from that table; the DNA served to infer D and trimming. The top ten hold about 6.6% of the sample, which has around 68,000 clones, roughly 84% seen once. This sample was included in a study of blood T cell repertoires in COVID-19. Study as a whole: Donors in the United States, Italy and Spain gave samples during acute or convalescent COVID-19.

Germline V gene lookup returns CDR1 SGDLS and CDR2 YYNGEE. V was pared by 4 bases and J by 4 bases, with 5 bases of the junction left unmatched. The CDR3 length is 15 residues. The sequencing sample was made of peripheral blood. The sequence was collected from a man aged 45-60 years with active COVID-19. The V and J genes are TRBV9 and TRBJ2-1; 10 positions agree with TRBD1. CDR3 coding DNA: TGTGCCAGCAGCTTCGGACAGGGGGGGTACAATGAGCAGTTCTTC. Protein: CASSFGQGGYNEQFF.